Shown below are 32 T cell receptor beta chains from a single sample sequenced in a study of cytomegalovirus exposure and HLA in healthy donors (TCRdb year 2017). Library method: the immunoSEQ multiplex PCR assay. For the multiplex PCR, a mixture combining 60 forward primers for TCR Vbeta segments and 13 reverse primers for TCR Jbeta segments was used. In its TCRdb copy, this immuneACCESS table keeps in-frame sequences only and misses some clones. Where compared with another copy, unresolved V genes explain less than half of these, and the others have no known cause. The sample has about 140,000 clones on record, roughly four fifths of them singletons. About 7.5% of the sample belongs to the ten largest clones. Sequencing input: PBMCs. Source of these receptors: a woman in her forties or fifties in good health and CMV-seropositive.

J is TRBJ2-1 and V is TRBV7-2; 8 bases line up with TRBD2. With 5 bases clipped from V and 7 bases from J, the junction kept 7 bases outside the gene matches. The germline V gene encodes CDR1 SGHTA and CDR2 FQGNSA. There are 14 residues in the CDR3. The CDR3 DNA reads TGTGCCAGCAGCCCCCGGACTAGCTGGAATGAGCAGTTCTTC. Protein: CASSPRTSWNEQFF. The full variable domain, completed using reference TRBV7-2 and TRBJ2-1, is GAGVSQSPSNKVTEKGKDVELRCDPISGHTALYWYRQSLGQGLEFLIYFQGNSAPDKSGLPSDRFSAERTGGSVSTLTIQRTQQEDSAVYLCASSPRTSWNEQFFGPGTRLTVL.

The chain has TRBV5-1 and TRBJ2-3, with 7 bases identical to TRBD1. The trim removed 4 bases at V and 4 bases at J, leaving 9 bases unmatched. Germline loops: CDR1 SGHRS, CDR2 YFSETQ. CDR3 length: 15 residues. CDR3 protein: CASSLLQGNADTQYF. The CDR3 DNA follows: TGCGCCAGCAGCCTTTTACAGGGGAACGCAGATACGCAGTATTTT.

V usage is TRBV5-1 and J usage is TRBJ2-3; 10 positions match TRBD1. Trimming cost V 7 bases and J 2 bases; bases outside gene matches: 7. This CDR3 is 15 amino acids long. In germline, CDR1 is SGHRS, CDR2 YFSETQ. CDR3 bases: TGCGCCAGCGCCACGGGGACAGGGGTCACAGATACGCAGTATTTT. Translation: CASATGTGVTDTQYF.

This sequence joins TRBV7-9 and TRBJ1-5; D unresolved. The CDR3 has 12 residues. V was trimmed by 1 base and J by 6 bases, leaving 4 bases between them. The V gene's germline CDR1 is SEHNR and CDR2 FQNEAQ (reference sequence). The CDR3 region has the DNA TGTGCCAGCAGCTTAGGAGGTCAGCCCCAGCATTTT. This encodes CASSLGGQPQHF.

V and J are TRBV28 and TRBJ1-3; tentative D call: TRBD1 (6 bases). The CDR3 sequence is 19 residues long. V was pared by 3 bases and J by 1 base, with 22 bases between. The germline CDR1 and CDR2 sequences are MDHEN and SYDVKM. The CDR3 region is CASSFPPQLGALSGNTIYF. Written as DNA, the CDR3 is TGTGCCAGCAGTTTCCCACCTCAATTGGGGGCTCTGTCTGGAAACACCATATATTTT.

The rearrangement links TRBV11-3 to TRBJ2-1, with 9 nucleotides matching TRBD1. This CDR3 is 14 amino acids long. The germline CDR1 and CDR2 sequences are SGHNT and YENEEA. The J segment lost 3 bases and the V segment lost 5 bases, leaving 2 bases of the junction unmatched. The DNA for the CDR3 is TGTGCCAGCAGCCCGACAGGGGGCTACAATGAGCAGTTCTTC. Translating it yields CASSPTGGYNEQFF.

The J gene is TRBJ1-1, the V gene TRBV7-9; D gene ambiguous. Trimming stripped 3 bases from V and 5 bases from J, with 10 bases between. There are 13 residues in the CDR3. CDR1 is SEHNR and CDR2 is FQNEAQ in the germline V gene (reference sequence). CDR3 DNA: TGTGCCAGCAGCTTCTCGCAGAAAACTGAAGCTTTCTTT. It yields the protein CASSFSQKTEAFF.

The chain joins TRBV30 to TRBJ1-5; 7 bases align to TRBD1. The germline gives CDR1 GTSNPN, CDR2 SVGIG (reference sequence). V shed 5 bases, J shed 2 bases, and the junction held 3 bases outside the gene matches. This CDR3 spans 13 amino acids. The CDR3 DNA reads as TGTGCCTGGGGTGACAGGGGCAATCAGCCCCAGCATTTT. Translation: CAWGDRGNQPQHF.

The V call is TRBV7-9, the J call TRBJ1-2; 9 positions agree with TRBD1. Trimming cost V 0 bases and J 3 bases; bases outside gene matches: 5. CDR1 is SEHNR and CDR2 is FQNEAQ in the germline V gene (reference sequence). This CDR3 is 16 amino acids long. The CDR3 DNA is TGTGCCAGCAGCTTAGCATTACAGGGGGCGGACTATGGCTACACCTTC. As protein: CASSLALQGADYGYTF. Complete variable domain (other parts from reference TRBV7-9 and TRBJ1-2): DTGVSQNPRHKITKRGQNVTFRCDPISEHNRLYWYRQTLGQGPEFLTYFQNEAQLEKSRLLSDRFSAERPKGSFSTLEIQRTEQGDSAMYLCASSLALQGADYGYTFGSGTRLTVV.

This clone occurred once. The gene calls are TRBV7-2 and TRBJ2-1; D not certain. This CDR3 has 13 residues. The V and J ends lost 5 bases and 6 bases respectively, with 11 bases between them. Germline V CDR1 and CDR2: SGHTA, FQGNSA. The DNA for the CDR3 is TGTGCCAGCAGCCCCTTCAGGTCCAATGAGCAGTTCTTC. Its protein is CASSPFRSNEQFF.

V gene TRBV18 combines with J gene TRBJ2-1; 11 positions agree with TRBD2. J lost 4 bases, V lost 10 bases, and 9 bases had no gene match. This CDR3 comprises 15 residues. Germline V gene data show CDR1 as KGHSH and CDR2 as LQKENI. In DNA, the CDR3 is TGTGCCACCTCCAGCGGGACTAGCGGTTACAATGAGCAGTTCTTC. Translated: CATSSGTSGYNEQFF.

The chain employs TRBV13 and TRBJ2-1; 14 nucleotides align to TRBD2. With 1 base clipped from V and 4 bases from J, the junction kept 6 bases outside the gene matches. Germline V gene data show CDR1 as PRHDT and CDR2 as FYEKMQ (reference sequence). The CDR3 totals 18 residues. CDR3 loop: CASSLEGLAGDLYNEQFF. CDR3 nucleotide sequence: TGTGCCAGCAGCTTAGAGGGACTAGCGGGAGATCTATACAATGAGCAGTTCTTC.

The V call is TRBV7-8, the J call TRBJ2-7; 8 nucleotides agree with TRBD2. With 5 bases clipped from V and 0 bases from J, the junction kept 6 bases outside the gene matches. Germline V gene sequence: CDR1 SGHVS, CDR2 FQNEAQ. This CDR3 comprises 15 residues. The CDR3 DNA sequence: TGTGCCAGCAGCCCTATAGCGGGGAACTCCTACGAGCAGTACTTC. This codes for CASSPIAGNSYEQYF.

This chain uses TRBV19 with TRBJ1-1; maybe TRBD1 (5 bases). Germline loops: CDR1 LNHDA, CDR2 SQIVND (reference sequence). Trimming left V 5 bases short and J 5 bases short, with 15 bases between. This CDR3 has 14 residues. CDR3 nucleotide sequence: TGTGCCAGTAGTTTAAGTAGGGGTTCTACTGAAGCTTTCTTT. Its translation: CASSLSRGSTEAFF.

The chain links TRBV11-2 to TRBJ2-2, with 10 bases aligning to TRBD2. Per germline, CDR1 SGHAT and CDR2 FQNNGV. The CDR3 loop spans 16 amino acids. The V segment lost 0 bases and the J segment 9 bases; nucleotides outside the gene matches: 7. Written as DNA, the CDR3 is TGTGCCAGCAGCTTAGACAGCGGGGGGGCCCCCAGGGAGCTGTTTTTT. Translating it yields CASSLDSGGAPRELFF.

This chain connects TRBV6-1 to TRBJ2-7, with 7 bases that match TRBD1. The trim removed 6 bases at V and 6 bases at J, leaving 5 bases unmatched. CDR3 length equals 12 residues. Germline CDR1 is MNHNS and CDR2 is SASEGT. This CDR3 reads CASSFRDSEQYF. In nucleotides, the CDR3 is TGTGCCAGCAGCTTCAGGGACAGCGAGCAGTACTTC.

This chain uses TRBV9 with TRBJ1-4; D is possibly TRBD1 (5 bases). The germline V gene encodes CDR1 SGDLS and CDR2 YYNGEE. The CDR3 extends over 14 amino acids. V was cut by 1 base and J by 8 bases, with 12 bases left in between. The CDR3 is CASSVRGDGEKLFF. The CDR3 coding sequence is TGTGCCAGCAGCGTAAGGGGCGACGGAGAAAAACTGTTTTTT.

The V gene is TRBV7-9, the J gene TRBJ1-1; weak D call: TRBD1 (5 bases). Germline V gene data show CDR1 as SEHNR and CDR2 as FQNEAQ (reference sequence). The CDR3 loop spans 13 amino acids. V was trimmed by 5 bases and J by 2 bases, leaving 9 bases between them. CDR3 amino acids: CASSLDSNTEAFF. CDR3 in DNA: TGTGCCAGCAGCCTCGACAGTAACACTGAAGCTTTCTTT.

The rearrangement uses TRBV28 and TRBJ2-1, with 8 nucleotides matching TRBD2. After removal of 6 bases from V and 8 bases from J, the junction contained 15 bases not matched to a gene. CDR1 is MDHEN, CDR2 SYDVKM, per germline. CDR3 size: 16 residues. CDR3 bases: TGTGCCAGCAGCACTATCACCGGGACTAGTTTCGATGAGCAGTTCTTC. This encodes CASSTITGTSFDEQFF.

This chain links TRBV30 with TRBJ2-2; TRBD2 aligns across 10 bases. The CDR3 has 14 amino acids. Germline V gives CDR1 GTSNPN, CDR2 SVGIG (reference sequence). Trimming at V came to 4 bases and at J to 4 bases, leaving 3 bases not matched to a gene. The CDR3 here is CAWTQRGGTGELFF. Written as DNA, the CDR3 is TGTGCCTGGACTCAGCGGGGGGGCACCGGGGAGCTGTTTTTT.

The V gene is TRBV5-1, the J gene TRBJ2-7; TRBD2 matches at 12 bases. Germline V lookup: CDR1 SGHRS, CDR2 YFSETQ. Germline trimming cut 4 bases from V and 1 base from J; bases unmatched to any gene: 6. This CDR3 region has 16 residues. The CDR3 spells CASSGQGLAGSYEQYF. Written as DNA, the CDR3 is TGCGCCAGCAGCGGACAGGGACTAGCGGGTTCCTACGAGCAGTACTTC.

The J gene is TRBJ1-1, the V gene TRBV7-6, with TRBD1 matching over 8 bases. Germline V gene sequence: CDR1 SGHVS, CDR2 FNYEAQ. CDR3 size: 17 residues. The junction had 11 bases not matched to a gene; V was cut back by 1 base and J by 4 bases. CDR3 in DNA: TGTGCCAGCAGCTTAGTCGCGACAGGGGAAAGGAGCACTGAAGCTTTCTTT. Amino acids: CASSLVATGERSTEAFF.

The chain uses TRBV27 and TRBJ1-5, with no clear D. This CDR3 is 20 amino acids long. V was shortened by 5 bases and J by 1 base, with 27 bases between the two germline ends. The germline V gene encodes CDR1 MNHEY and CDR2 SMNVEV (reference sequence). This CDR3 reads CASSPVEKTRWVASNQPQHF. CDR3 nucleotides: TGTGCCAGCAGTCCCGTGGAGAAGACCCGGTGGGTGGCAAGCAATCAGCCCCAGCATTTT.

The chain combines TRBV7-2 with TRBJ2-1; TRBD1 agrees at 8 bases. V dropped 6 bases and J dropped 8; count of bases not matched to a gene: 9. CDR1 SGHTA and CDR2 FQGNSA come from the germline V gene. This CDR3 contains 14 residues. The CDR3 DNA follows: TGTGCCAGCAGTCACGGACAGGGACGGTATGAGCAGTTCTTC. Amino acids: CASSHGQGRYEQFF.

The chain uses TRBV7-2 and TRBJ2-1; the D is unclear. V shed 3 bases and J shed 5 bases, with 11 bases lying between them. The V gene's germline CDR1 is SGHTA and CDR2 FQGNSA. The CDR3 is 14 amino acids. Here the CDR3 reads CASSFSVSNNEQFF. CDR3 coding DNA: TGTGCCAGCAGCTTCTCGGTTTCAAACAATGAGCAGTTCTTC.

This sequence joins TRBV6-6 and TRBJ2-1, with a possible D match to TRBD2 (7 bases). CDR3 length equals 16 residues. Germline lookup yields CDR1 MNHNY and CDR2 SVGAGI (reference sequence). In DNA form, the CDR3 reads TGTGCTCTGCGGGGCCCGGGGGGCCGGTCTGACAATGAGCAGTTCTTC. This encodes CALRGPGGRSDNEQFF.

The rearrangement joins TRBV5-1 to TRBJ2-7; 7 bases line up with TRBD2. Germline V lookup: CDR1 SGHRS, CDR2 YFSETQ. This CDR3 has 14 residues. Trimming at V came to 0 bases and at J to 0 bases, leaving 0 bases not matched to a gene. Written as DNA, the CDR3 is TGCGCCAGCAGCTTGGGGGACTACTCCTACGAGCAGTACTTC. Residues: CASSLGDYSYEQYF.

The rearrangement uses TRBV18 and TRBJ2-3; no reliable D call. V dropped 6 bases and J dropped 2 bases, with 15 bases sitting between them. The CDR3 is 15 amino acids. Germline CDR1 is KGHSH and CDR2 is LQKENI. CDR3: CASSIRFTNTDTQYF. The CDR3 DNA reads as TGTGCCAGCTCTATTAGGTTCACTAACACAGATACGCAGTATTTT.

The gene calls are TRBV2 and TRBJ2-3, with 10 nucleotides matching TRBD2. The CDR3 is 15 amino acids. V shed 5 bases and J 2 bases; nucleotides not matched to a gene: 4. Germline lookup yields CDR1 SNHLY and CDR2 FYNNEI. CDR3 in amino acids: CASSPGTSVTDTQYF. The CDR3, as DNA: TGTGCCAGCAGTCCCGGGACTAGCGTCACAGATACGCAGTATTTT.

A single count supports this clone. The chain is built from TRBV27 and TRBJ2-3; 8 bases match TRBD1. The germline V gene encodes CDR1 MNHEY and CDR2 SMNVEV (reference sequence). The CDR3 contains 16 residues. The V and J ends lost 3 bases and 6 bases, in that order; junction bases with no gene match: 11. The CDR3 bases are TGTGCCAGCAGTTTCCCCGGACAGGGAGGTGTGGATACGCAGTATTTT. This codes for CASSFPGQGGVDTQYF.

The DNA for the CDR3 is TGTGCCAGCAGCTGGGCCACAGATACGCAGTATTTT. Its protein is CASSWATDTQYF. The chain carries TRBV7-2 and TRBJ2-3, with unresolved D. The germline gives CDR1 SGHTA, CDR2 FQGNSA. CDR3 length: 12 amino acids. Trimming removed 4 bases from V and 2 bases from J, with 4 bases in between.

This chain connects TRBV7-9 to TRBJ2-3; TRBD2 might be the D (6 bases). This CDR3 spans 13 amino acids. Trimming shortened V by 1 base and J by 7 bases, and 9 bases separated the two germline ends. CDR1 is SEHNR, CDR2 FQNEAQ, per germline (reference sequence). The CDR3 loop reads CASSLEGGNTQYF. DNA of the CDR3: TGTGCCAGCAGCTTAGAGGGAGGTAATACGCAGTATTTT.